One sample yielded the 25 T cell receptor beta chains listed below, sequenced in a study of shared clonotypes between healthy human individuals. Assay used: immunoSEQ multiplex PCR; TCRdb lists only in-frame clones, some missing. The data show approximately 1.9 million clones, 93% seen once. CD45RO-negative CD8 cells positively selected for CCR7 made up the naive population, which excluded terminally differentiated effector memory CD45RA+ cells. The sample comprised naive CD8+ T cells from PBMCs. These receptors came from a man aged 18-30 years in good health. Some clones in this sample may be carry-over from other donors' samples.

This sequence joins TRBV27 and TRBJ2-7, with TRBD2 matching over 8 bases. Germline CDR1 reads MNHEY; CDR2 reads SMNVEV (reference sequence). The CDR3 has 14 residues. Unmatched junction bases numbered 6, after V lost 5 bases and J lost 3 bases. CDR3 in DNA: TGTGCCAGCAGTCTAACTAGCGGAGTCTACGAGCAGTACTTC. Translated: CASSLTSGVYEQYF.

This clone appeared a single time. The chain combines TRBV5-4 with TRBJ1-1, with D unclear. Trimming took off 0 bases at V and 1 base at J, with 10 bases between the two ends. The CDR3 runs to 15 residues. The germline V gene has CDR1 SGHNT and CDR2 YYREEE (reference sequence). CDR3 in amino acids: CASSLVQSSNTEAFF. DNA for the CDR3: TGTGCCAGCAGCTTGGTACAATCCTCGAACACTGAAGCTTTCTTT. Variable domain in full (rest from reference TRBV5-4 and TRBJ1-1): ETGVTQSPTHLIKTRGQQVTLRCSSQSGHNTVSWYQQALGQGPQFIFQYYREEENGRGNFPPRFSGLQFPNYSSELNVNALELDDSALYLCASSLVQSSNTEAFFGQGTRLTVV.

The chain recombines TRBV7-6 with TRBJ2-1, with unresolved D. This CDR3 is built from 15 residues. Per germline, CDR1 SGHVS and CDR2 FNYEAQ. V lost 5 bases, J lost 7 bases, and 18 bases lay in between. CDR3 amino acids: CASSPRRAKGNEQFF. The CDR3, as DNA: TGTGCCAGCAGCCCTCGAAGAGCGAAAGGGAATGAGCAGTTCTTC.

The J gene is TRBJ2-7, the V gene TRBV11-1; no clear D. Germline CDR1 SGHAT, CDR2 FQDESV (reference sequence). Trimming took off 5 bases at V and 1 base at J, with 12 bases between the two ends. CDR3 size: 14 residues. This CDR3 is CASSPMPRSYEQYF. The CDR3 coding sequence is TGTGCCAGCAGCCCGATGCCCAGGTCCTACGAGCAGTACTTC.

CDR3 coding DNA: TGTGCCAGCAGCTATCGAGGGGGGCGCGTGGACGAGCAGTACTTC. It specifies CASSYRGGRVDEQYF. The chain joins TRBV5-5 to TRBJ2-7; D is possibly TRBD1 or TRBD2 (6 bases each). V dropped 3 bases and J dropped 5 bases, with 18 bases sitting between them. The length of the CDR3 is 15 residues. CDR1 and CDR2 (germline): SGHKS, YYEKEE (reference sequence).

The V and J genes are TRBV10-3 and TRBJ1-2, with 12 nucleotides matching TRBD1. Germline V gene lookup returns CDR1 ENHRY and CDR2 SYGVKD. Trimming cost V 2 bases and J 8 bases; bases outside gene matches: 6. The CDR3 has 15 amino acids. The CDR3 spells CAISEGGQGAKGYTF. CDR3 bases: TGTGCCATCAGTGAGGGGGGACAGGGGGCGAAGGGCTACACCTTC.

The V call is TRBV15, the J call TRBJ2-1; no clear D. The V gene's germline CDR1 is LNHNV and CDR2 YYDKDF (reference sequence). The CDR3 consists of 14 residues. V lost 0 bases and J 3 bases, leaving 6 bases between the germline ends. DNA of the CDR3: TGTGCCACCAGCAGAGATCCTAGCTACAATGAGCAGTTCTTC. This sequence encodes CATSRDPSYNEQFF.

The chain combines TRBV27 with TRBJ1-5; no definite D call. CDR1 and CDR2 from the germline V gene are MNHEY and SMNVEV (reference sequence). The CDR3 sequence is 14 residues long. V gave up 2 bases and J gave up 3 bases, with 8 bases separating them. This CDR3 is CASSLLGNNQPQHF. DNA for the CDR3: TGTGCCAGCAGTTTACTCGGAAACAATCAGCCCCAGCATTTT.

J is TRBJ2-7 and V is TRBV7-9; perhaps TRBD1 as D (6 bases). Germline values: CDR1 SEHNR, CDR2 FQNEAQ (reference sequence). There are 17 residues in the CDR3. Trimming shortened V by 2 bases and J by 0 bases, and 17 bases separated the two germline ends. The CDR3 DNA is TGTGCCAGCAGCTTATACCCGACAGGAGTTTTCTCCTACGAGCAGTACTTC. It specifies CASSLYPTGVFSYEQYF.

V gene TRBV27 combines with J gene TRBJ1-4, with no clear D. CDR3 length equals 15 residues. Germline CDR1 MNHEY, CDR2 SMNVEV (reference sequence). Between the trimmed V and J ends, which lost 6 bases and 0 bases, there was a span of 11 bases. CDR3 nucleotides: TGTGCCAGCAGCCAGTACCCGGCAACTAATGAAAAACTGTTTTTT. It encodes CASSQYPATNEKLFF.

V is TRBV28 and J is TRBJ2-7; D is possibly TRBD1 (5 bases). Trimming removed 5 bases from V and 5 bases from J, with 13 bases in between. This CDR3 contains 13 residues. The germline V gene encodes CDR1 MDHEN and CDR2 SYDVKM. For the CDR3, the DNA is TGTGCCAGCAGTAGGGGAAGTGGGCACGAGCAGTACTTC. Protein: CASSRGSGHEQYF.

The CDR3 region has the DNA TGTGCCAGCAGTCCACCGGACAGGGTATTGGAATCCTATGGCTACACCTTC. This encodes CASSPPDRVLESYGYTF. This rearrangement joins TRBV28 to TRBJ1-2; TRBD1 matches 8 bases. Trimming took 5 bases from V and 4 from J; bases not matched to a gene: 15. The length of the CDR3 is 17 residues. Germline V gene sequence: CDR1 MDHEN, CDR2 SYDVKM.

This clone was observed once. The V gene is TRBV6-6, the J gene TRBJ1-2; 8 positions agree with TRBD1. Germline CDR1 reads MNHNY; CDR2 reads SVGAGI (reference sequence). Losses at the gene ends were 4 bases for V and 4 bases for J; bases not matched to a gene: 5. The CDR3 consists of 14 residues. CDR3 sequence reads: CASSSRTGPYGYTF. CDR3 sequence (DNA): TGTGCCAGCAGTTCAAGGACAGGGCCCTATGGCTACACCTTC.

J is TRBJ2-7 and V is TRBV6-1; D possibly corresponds to TRBD1 (6 bases). This CDR3 has 15 amino acids. V shed 1 base and J shed 3 bases, with 13 bases lying between them. Germline V CDR1 and CDR2: MNHNS, SASEGT. CDR3 sequence (DNA): TGTGCCAGCAGTGAAGTAGGCGTCAGGGGCTACGAGCAGTACTTC. This codes for CASSEVGVRGYEQYF.

V is TRBV2 and J is TRBJ2-7, with D tentatively TRBD2 (5 bases). Germline values: CDR1 SNHLY, CDR2 FYNNEI. Trimming left V 1 base short and J 4 bases short, with 11 bases between. The CDR3 consists of 14 residues. The DNA of the CDR3 is TGTGCCAGCAGTGAAGGAGGGATGGGTTACGAGCAGTACTTC. Amino acids: CASSEGGMGYEQYF.

Details on this clone: Additional DNA sequences in this sample encode the identical CDR3. The rearrangement uses TRBV4-1 and TRBJ2-5; 7 bases line up with TRBD1. The junction had 0 bases not matched to a gene; V was cut back by 1 base and J by 4 bases. This CDR3 contains 13 residues. The germline V gene encodes CDR1 MGHRA and CDR2 YSYEKL. The CDR3 DNA sequence: TGCGCCAGCAGCCAAGCAGGGGGAGAGACCCAGTACTTC. It encodes CASSQAGGETQYF.

The genes are TRBV5-1 and TRBJ1-2; D may be TRBD1 (5 bases). Germline CDR1 reads SGHRS; CDR2 reads YFSETQ. Trimming shortened V by 4 bases and J by 1 base, and 8 bases separated the two germline ends. This CDR3 has 13 amino acids. The CDR3 sequence: CASSEDSNYGYTF. CDR3 DNA: TGCGCCAGCAGCGAAGACAGTAACTATGGCTACACCTTC. The full variable domain, completed using reference TRBV5-1 and TRBJ1-2, is KAGVTQTPRYLIKTRGQQVTLSCSPISGHRSVSWYQQTPGQGLQFLFEYFSETQRNKGNFPGRFSGRQFSNSRSEMNVSTLELGDSALYLCASSEDSNYGYTFGSGTRLTVV.

Of note for this clone: Its ends do not fully match the called genes, so a read error is possible. The gene calls are TRBV6-1 and TRBJ1-2, with 10 bases that match TRBD1. The CDR3 is 16 residues long. Germline lookup yields CDR1 MNHNS and CDR2 SASEGT. The CDR3 DNA reads as TGTGCCATCAGTGATATCGGACAGGGGGAAAACTATGGCTACACCTTC. The encoded protein is CAISDIGQGENYGYTF.

This chain connects TRBV6-5 to TRBJ2-7, with D possibly being TRBD1 (6 bases). The germline gives CDR1 MNHEY, CDR2 SVGAGI. The CDR3 runs 14 residues. The V end was cut by 6 bases, the J end by 3 bases, with 15 bases between. The CDR3 here is CASSLVGGDYEQYF. Here the CDR3 DNA reads TGTGCCAGCAGCCTCGTTGGGGGCGACTACGAGCAGTACTTC.

DNA of the CDR3: TGTGCCAGCAGCTTAGGGGGCGCGGACATTCAGTACTTC. Translation gives CASSLGGADIQYF. The chain combines TRBV7-2 with TRBJ2-4, with D tentatively TRBD1 (5 bases). The CDR3 loop spans 13 amino acids. V lost 1 base and J lost 8, with 9 bases in between. From germline, CDR1 is SGHTA and CDR2 FQGNSA.

Note on this clone: Other nucleotide sequences from this sample produce the same CDR3. The gene calls are TRBV9 and TRBJ2-7; D tentatively reads TRBD1 or TRBD2 (5 bases each). Germline CDR1 SGDLS, CDR2 YYNGEE. V dropped 0 bases and J dropped 0 bases, with 10 bases sitting between them. The CDR3 consists of 15 residues. CDR3: CASSVGGVSSYEQYF. CDR3 sequence (DNA): TGTGCCAGCAGCGTAGGAGGGGTCAGCTCCTACGAGCAGTACTTC.

The rearrangement links TRBV4-2 to TRBJ2-4; the D is unclear. The CDR3 spans 17 residues. Trimming removed 0 bases from V and 7 bases from J, with 19 bases in between. Germline lookup yields CDR1 LGHNA and CDR2 YNFKEQ. The chain's CDR3 is CASSQEQPAVPPNIQYF. CDR3 bases: TGTGCCAGCAGCCAAGAACAACCGGCTGTACCGCCCAACATTCAGTACTTC.

This clone was seen a handful of times. This same CDR3 is encoded by further DNA sequences in the sample. CDR3 sequence (DNA): TGTGCCAGCAGTTTAACCCCCTACGAGCAGTACTTC. The encoded protein is CASSLTPYEQYF. This sequence joins TRBV27 and TRBJ2-7; D uncertain. Trimming shortened V by 2 bases and J by 2 bases, and 4 bases separated the two germline ends. The length of the CDR3 is 12 residues. Germline V gene lookup returns CDR1 MNHEY and CDR2 SMNVEV (reference sequence).

J is TRBJ2-7 and V is TRBV7-9; TRBD2 is a possible D gene (7 bases). Germline CDR1 is SEHNR and CDR2 is FQNEAQ (reference sequence). The V end lost 5 bases, the J end lost 5 bases, and 10 bases lay between the germline ends. There are 12 residues in the CDR3. The chain's CDR3 is CASSKGGNEQYF. CDR3 bases: TGTGCCAGCAGCAAGGGGGGGAACGAGCAGTACTTC.

CDR3 sequence reads: CASSPGTTRGRGQYF. CDR3 DNA: TGTGCCAGCAGTCCGGGGACAACCCGCGGGAGGGGGCAGTACTTC. The genes are TRBV27 and TRBJ2-7; 9 positions match TRBD2. The CDR3 spans 15 residues. Trimming removed 5 bases from V and 9 bases from J; junction bases left unmatched: 14. The germline gives CDR1 MNHEY, CDR2 SMNVEV (reference sequence).